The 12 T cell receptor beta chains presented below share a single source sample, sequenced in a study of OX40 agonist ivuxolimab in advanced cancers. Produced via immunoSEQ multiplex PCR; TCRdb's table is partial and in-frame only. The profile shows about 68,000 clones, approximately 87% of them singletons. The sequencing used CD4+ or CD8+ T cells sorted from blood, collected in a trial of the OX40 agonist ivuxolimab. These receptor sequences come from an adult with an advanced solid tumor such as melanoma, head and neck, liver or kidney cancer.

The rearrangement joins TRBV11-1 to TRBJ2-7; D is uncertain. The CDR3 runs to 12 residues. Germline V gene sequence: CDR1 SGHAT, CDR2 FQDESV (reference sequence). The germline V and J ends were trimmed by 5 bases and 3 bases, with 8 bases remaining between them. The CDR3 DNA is TGTGCCAGCAGCCCTTTCGACTACGAGCAGTACTTC. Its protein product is CASSPFDYEQYF.

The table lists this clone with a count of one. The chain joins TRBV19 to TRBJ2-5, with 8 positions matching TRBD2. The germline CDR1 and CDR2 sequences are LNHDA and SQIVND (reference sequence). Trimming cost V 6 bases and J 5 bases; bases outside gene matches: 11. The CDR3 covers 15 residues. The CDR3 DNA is TGTGCCAGTAGCCCCCGGGAACCGGGGGGGGAGACCCAGTACTTC. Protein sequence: CASSPREPGGETQYF. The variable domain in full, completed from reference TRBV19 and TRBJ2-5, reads DGGITQSPKYLFRKEGQNVTLSCEQNLNHDAMYWYRQDPGQGLRLIYYSQIVNDFQKGDIAEGYSVSREKKESFPLTVTSAQKNPTAFYLCASSPREPGGETQYFGPGTRLLVL.

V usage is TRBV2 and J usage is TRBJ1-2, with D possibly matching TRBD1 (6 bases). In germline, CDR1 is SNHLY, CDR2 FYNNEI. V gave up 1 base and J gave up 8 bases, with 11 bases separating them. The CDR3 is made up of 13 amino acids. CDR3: CASSEGRGLGYTF. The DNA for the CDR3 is TGTGCCAGCAGTGAAGGCAGGGGATTGGGCTACACCTTC.

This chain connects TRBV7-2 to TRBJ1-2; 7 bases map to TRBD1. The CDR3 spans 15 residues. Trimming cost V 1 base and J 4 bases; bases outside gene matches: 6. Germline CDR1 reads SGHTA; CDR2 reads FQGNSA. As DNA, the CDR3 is TGTGCCAGCAGCTTAGGACAGGGTGGGATCTATGGCTACACCTTC. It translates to CASSLGQGGIYGYTF.

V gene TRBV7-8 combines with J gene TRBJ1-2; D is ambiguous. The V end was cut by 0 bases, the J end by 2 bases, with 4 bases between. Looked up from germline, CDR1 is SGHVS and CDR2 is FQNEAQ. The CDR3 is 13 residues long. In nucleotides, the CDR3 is TGTGCCAGCAGCTTAGCGAGGAACTATGGCTACACCTTC. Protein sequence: CASSLARNYGYTF.

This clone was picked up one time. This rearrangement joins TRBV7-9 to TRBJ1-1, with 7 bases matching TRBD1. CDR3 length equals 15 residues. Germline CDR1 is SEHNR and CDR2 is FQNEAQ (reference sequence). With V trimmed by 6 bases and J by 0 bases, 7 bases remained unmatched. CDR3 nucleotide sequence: TGTGCCAGCAGAGGACAGGCGGGGGTGAACACTGAAGCTTTCTTT. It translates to CASRGQAGVNTEAFF.

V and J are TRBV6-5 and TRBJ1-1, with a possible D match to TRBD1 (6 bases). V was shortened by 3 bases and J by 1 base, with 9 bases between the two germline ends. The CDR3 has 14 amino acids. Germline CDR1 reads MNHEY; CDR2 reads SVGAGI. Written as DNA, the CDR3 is TGTGCCAGCAGTTATCAACAGGGGAACACTGAAGCTTTCTTT. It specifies CASSYQQGNTEAFF.

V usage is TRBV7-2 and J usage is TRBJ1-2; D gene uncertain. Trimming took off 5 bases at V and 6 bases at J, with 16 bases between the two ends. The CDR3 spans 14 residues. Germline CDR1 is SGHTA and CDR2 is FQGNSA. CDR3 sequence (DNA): TGTGCCAGCAGCCCCGGACGGCTGTCAAATGGCTACACCTTC. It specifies CASSPGRLSNGYTF.

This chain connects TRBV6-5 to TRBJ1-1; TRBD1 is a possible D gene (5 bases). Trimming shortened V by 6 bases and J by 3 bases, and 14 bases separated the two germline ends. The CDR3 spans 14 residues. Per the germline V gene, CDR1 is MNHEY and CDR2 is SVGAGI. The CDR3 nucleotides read TGTGCCAGCAGACCCCTTGTGGGGGACACTGAAGCTTTCTTT. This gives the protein CASRPLVGDTEAFF.

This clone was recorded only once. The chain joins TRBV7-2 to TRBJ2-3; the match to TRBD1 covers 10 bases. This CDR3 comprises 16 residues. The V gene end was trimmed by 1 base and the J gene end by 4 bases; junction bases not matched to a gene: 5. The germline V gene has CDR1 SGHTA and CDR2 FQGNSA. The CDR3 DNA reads TGTGCCAGCAGCTTAGTTGGACAGGGGGGTGCAGATACGCAGTATTTT. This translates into CASSLVGQGGADTQYF.

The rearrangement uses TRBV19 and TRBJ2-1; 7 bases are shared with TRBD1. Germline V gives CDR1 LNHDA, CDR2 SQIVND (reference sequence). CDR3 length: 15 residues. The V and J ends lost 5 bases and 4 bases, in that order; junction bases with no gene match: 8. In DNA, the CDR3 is TGTGCCAGTAGTCTTTCGGGACAGTATTACAATGAGCAGTTCTTC. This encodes CASSLSGQYYNEQFF.

The CDR3 sequence is CASSLVASGVSGEQFF. Written as DNA, the CDR3 is TGTGCCAGCAGCTTAGTGGCTAGCGGGGTCTCAGGGGAGCAGTTCTTC. The rearrangement links TRBV11-3 to TRBJ2-1, with 9 bases identical to TRBD2. There are 16 residues in the CDR3. The V gene end was trimmed by 1 base and the J gene end by 10 bases; junction bases not matched to a gene: 11. The germline gives CDR1 SGHNT, CDR2 YENEEA.